The source of this T cell receptor (beta chain) is a study of T-cell reconstitution after alpha-beta-depleted transplantation in children. Overall study findings and caveats: When one year had passed after transplant, most T-cell counts and diversity came from newly produced T cells. Several hundred rapidly expanded clones from non-depleted graft cells reportedly supplied alpha-beta T cells about two months post-transplant. Surviving recipient T cells and thymic progenitors produced the high day-60 TCRbeta diversity seen in some patients.

This sample's TCRbeta library carried unique molecular identifier barcodes. MiXCR, applied by TCRdb to the PCR reads, yields one record per CDR3 protein. The sample has fewer than 550,000 distinct CDR3 sequences; about an eighth are singletons. The CDR3 is 16 residues long. Germline V gives CDR1 SQVTM, CDR2 ANQGSEA. Losses at the gene ends were 7 bases for V and 5 bases for J; bases not matched to a gene: 15. This clonotype has just a few counts. Its target is not known. The material was PBMCs, mostly from graft donor cells, obtained 180 days after TCRalphabeta/CD19-depleted stem cell transplant. The chain carries TRBV29-1 and TRBJ1-3; 9 bases are a match to TRBD1. The receptor comes from a female patient under 10 years old who had a stem cell transplant for aplastic anemia, so the T cells may come from the graft donor. The CDR3 bases are TGCAGCGCCTACGGAGATCCGGGACAGGGCCGAAACACCATATATTTT. As protein: CSAYGDPGQGRNTIYF.